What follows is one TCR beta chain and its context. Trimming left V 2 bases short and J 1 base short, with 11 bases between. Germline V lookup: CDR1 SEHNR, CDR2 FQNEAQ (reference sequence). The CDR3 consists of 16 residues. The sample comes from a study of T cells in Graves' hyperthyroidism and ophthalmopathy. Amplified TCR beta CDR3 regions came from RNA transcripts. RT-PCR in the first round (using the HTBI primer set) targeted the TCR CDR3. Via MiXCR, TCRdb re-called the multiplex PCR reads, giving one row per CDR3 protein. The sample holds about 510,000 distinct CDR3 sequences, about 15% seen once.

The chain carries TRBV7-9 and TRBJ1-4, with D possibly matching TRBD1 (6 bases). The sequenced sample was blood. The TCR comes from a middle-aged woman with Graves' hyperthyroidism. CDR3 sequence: CASSLRWTVTNEKLFF. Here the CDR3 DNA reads TGTGCCAGCAGCTTAAGATGGACAGTAACTAATGAAAAACTGTTTTTT.